This T cell receptor beta chain was identified during a study of cytomegalovirus exposure and HLA in healthy donors. TCRdb keeps only in-frame clones here, not all; method: immunoSEQ multiplex PCR. The sample comprises over 50,000 clones, about 96% of which are singletons, and more than 0.95% rests with the top ten. Between the trimmed V and J ends, which lost 0 bases and 2 bases, there was a span of 16 bases. This CDR3 has 17 amino acids. Germline CDR1 and CDR2: MGHRA and YSYEKL. Study-wide points: Cytomegalovirus-associated status was assigned to some 160 TCR beta chains.

About this clone itself: Its antigen remains unknown.

The J gene is TRBJ1-1, the V gene TRBV4-1; weak D call: TRBD1 (6 bases). Material: PBMCs. The TCR comes from a woman between 18 and 29 years old in good health and CMV-seronegative. CDR3 bases: TGCGCCAGCAGCCAAGATCGTATGAGGACAGTCAACACTGAAGCTTTCTTT. Translating it yields CASSQDRMRTVNTEAFF.